This T cell receptor beta chain came from a study of vaccination and CD4 T cells after COVID-19. Study in general: Control cultures received a CEFX pool, an HIV-1 Nef pool, or no peptide. Study observations and caveats: A relatively small number of convalescent patients were studied, and no early post-infection timepoints were included.

CDR3 length: 16 amino acids. Germline CDR1 is MDHEN and CDR2 is SYDVKM. The ends lost 3 bases at V and 3 bases at J; junction bases unmatched: 8. The study sequenced cultured CD4+ T cell DNA using the Oncomine TCR Beta short-read assay. Each CDR3 protein gets one entry after TCRdb re-called the PCR reads with MiXCR. The data contain 10,000 to 15,000 distinct CDR3 sequences, more than 45% of them singletons. Indicated treatment: approximately 9-day PBMC culture with coronavirus spike peptide pools or control peptides (ViraFEST assay). ViraFEST relied on peptide pools to expand antigen-specific T cells; the TCRs were sequenced afterward. On this clonotype itself: Antigen specificity is unknown.

This TCR derives from a human donor who had recovered from COVID-19. Sequenced material: CD4+ T cells from blood, cultured in vitro. The chain links TRBV28 to TRBJ2-3, with 8 bases identical to TRBD2. CDR3 in amino acids: CASSLAPGTRTDTQYF. CDR3 sequence (DNA): TGTGCCAGCAGTTTGGCGCCCGGGACTAGAACAGATACGCAGTATTTT.